This record covers a single T cell receptor (beta chain). Its antigen is unidentified. Libraries were prepared by immunoSEQ multiplex PCR; TCRdb keeps only in-frame clonotypes and omits some of them. The data show approximately 980,000 clones, about three quarters seen once. The record originates from a study of shared clonotypes between healthy human individuals. Study-wide points: Several donors had roughly 5% of their naive CD4 clonotypes in common.

CDR3 length: 10 amino acids. V was clipped by 8 bases and J by 5 bases, with 5 bases between them. CDR1 and CDR2 from the germline V gene are SGHAT and FQNNGV. The TCR originated in a young man in good health. This chain uses TRBV11-2 with TRBJ2-3; no clear D gene. The sequenced sample was memory CD4+ T cells sorted from blood. Documented subset: CD45RA-negative fraction. CDR3 nucleotides: TGTGCCAGCGCAGGAGATACGCAGTATTTT. Encoded protein: CASAGDTQYF.